The clone carrying this TCR beta chain was picked up a small number of times. What it binds is not known. V was shortened by 0 bases and J by 5 bases, with 9 bases between the two germline ends. Germline CDR1 reads SGHNT; CDR2 reads YYREEE (reference sequence). CDR3 length: 14 residues. These data are taken from a study of human T cells and chemical hapten exposure. Study-wide context: The patients, most of them female, presented with alopecia areata, totalis or universalis. Points from the study as a whole: Having alopecia, the donors may differ immunologically from healthy people.

Time point of the sample: patch test 1, 2 weeks after DPC sensitization. The treatment is: therapeutic diphenylcyclopropenone sensitization with weekly scalp DPC. Total RNA extraction was carried out from unfractionated whole blood. Individual cDNA molecules (in the library) carried attached unique molecular identifiers. Using its own MiXCR run on the RACE reads, TCRdb lists one record per CDR3 protein. The top ten hold roughly 7.9% of the sample, which has approximately 340,000 distinct CDR3 sequences, roughly 6.9% seen once. The chain joins TRBV5-4 to TRBJ2-1; D uncertain. This receptor was identified in a woman younger than 30 with alopecia areata. Some clones in this sample may be carry-over from other donors' samples. The sample here was whole blood, taken in connection with sensitization to the hapten diphenylcyclopropenone (DPC). The CDR3 nucleotides read TGTGCCAGCAGCTTGGAGGCCGGCGACAATGAGCAGTTCTTC. The encoded protein is CASSLEAGDNEQFF.